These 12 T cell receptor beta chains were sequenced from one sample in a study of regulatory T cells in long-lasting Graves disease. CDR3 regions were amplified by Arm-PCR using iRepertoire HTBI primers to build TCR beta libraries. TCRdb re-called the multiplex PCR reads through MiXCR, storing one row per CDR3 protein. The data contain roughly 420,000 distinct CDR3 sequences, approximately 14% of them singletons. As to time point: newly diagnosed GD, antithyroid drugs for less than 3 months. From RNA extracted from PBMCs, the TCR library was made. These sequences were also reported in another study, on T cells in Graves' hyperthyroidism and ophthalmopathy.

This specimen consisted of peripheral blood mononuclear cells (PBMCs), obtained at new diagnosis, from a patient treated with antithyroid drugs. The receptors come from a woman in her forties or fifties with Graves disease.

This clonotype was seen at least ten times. The CDR3 nucleotides are TGTGCCAGCAGTTGGACAGGGGGAAACACCGGGGAGCTGTTTTTT. Protein sequence: CASSWTGGNTGELFF. This chain joins TRBV6-2 or TRBV6-3 and TRBJ2-2; 10 nucleotides match TRBD1. From germline, CDR1 is MNHEY and CDR2 SVGEGT. V dropped 4 bases and J dropped 2; count of bases not matched to a gene: 1. The length of the CDR3 is 15 residues.

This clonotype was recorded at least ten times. CDR3 amino acids: CASSLGNWTGWEWDYGYTF. The CDR3 nucleotides read TGTGCCAGCAGCTTAGGAAACTGGACTGGGTGGGAGTGGGACTATGGCTACACCTTC. The chain carries TRBV7-8 and TRBJ1-2; D gene unclear. V gave up 1 base and J gave up 3 bases, with 24 bases separating them. Germline-derived CDR1 and CDR2 are SGHVS and FQNEAQ. The CDR3 is 19 residues long.

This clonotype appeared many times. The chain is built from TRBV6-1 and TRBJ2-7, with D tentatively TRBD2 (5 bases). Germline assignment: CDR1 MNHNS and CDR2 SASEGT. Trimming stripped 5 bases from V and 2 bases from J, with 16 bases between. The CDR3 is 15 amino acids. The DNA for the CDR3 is TGTGCCAGCAGTACCACTAGTCGGGCTACCTACGAGCAGTACTTC. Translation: CASSTTSRATYEQYF.

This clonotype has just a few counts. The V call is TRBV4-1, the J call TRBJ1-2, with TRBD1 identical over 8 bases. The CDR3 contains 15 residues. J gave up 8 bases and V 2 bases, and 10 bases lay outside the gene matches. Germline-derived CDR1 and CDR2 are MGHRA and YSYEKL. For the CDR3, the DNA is TGCGCCAGCAGCCAACGAACGGACAGGGTGGGAGGCTACACCTTC. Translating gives CASSQRTDRVGGYTF.

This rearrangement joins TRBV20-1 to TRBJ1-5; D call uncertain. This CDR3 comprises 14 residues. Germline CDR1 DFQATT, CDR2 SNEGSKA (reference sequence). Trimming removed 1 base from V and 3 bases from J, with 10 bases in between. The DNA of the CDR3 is TGCAGTGCTAGAGGGGGAGGGTACAATCAGCCCCAGCATTTT. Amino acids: CSARGGGYNQPQHF.

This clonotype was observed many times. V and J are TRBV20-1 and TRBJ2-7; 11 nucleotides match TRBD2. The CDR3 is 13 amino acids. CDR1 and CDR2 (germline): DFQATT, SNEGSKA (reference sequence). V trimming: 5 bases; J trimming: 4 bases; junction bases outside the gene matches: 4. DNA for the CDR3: TGCAGTGCTCCGGGACTAGCGGAGTACGAGCAGTACTTC. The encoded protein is CSAPGLAEYEQYF.

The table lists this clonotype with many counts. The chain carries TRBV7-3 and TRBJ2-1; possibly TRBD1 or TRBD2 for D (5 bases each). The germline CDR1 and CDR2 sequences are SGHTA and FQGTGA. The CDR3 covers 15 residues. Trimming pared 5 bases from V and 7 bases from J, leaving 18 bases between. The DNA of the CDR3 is TGTGCCAGCAGCATCATTCCCGGGACGCGAAATGAGCAGTTCTTC. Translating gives CASSIIPGTRNEQFF.

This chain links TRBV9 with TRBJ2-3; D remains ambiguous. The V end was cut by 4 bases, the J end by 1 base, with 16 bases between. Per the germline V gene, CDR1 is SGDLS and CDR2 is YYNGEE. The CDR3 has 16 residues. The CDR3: CASSLKSGDGTDTQYF. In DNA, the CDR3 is TGTGCCAGCAGCCTAAAAAGTGGCGATGGCACAGATACGCAGTATTTT.

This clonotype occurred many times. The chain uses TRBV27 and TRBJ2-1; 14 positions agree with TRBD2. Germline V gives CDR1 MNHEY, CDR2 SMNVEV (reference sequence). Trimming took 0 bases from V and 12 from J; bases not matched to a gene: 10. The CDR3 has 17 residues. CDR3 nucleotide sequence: TGTGCCAGCAGTTTATCCGGGGGACTAGCGGGAGCGGGTGTGCAGTTCTTC. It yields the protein CASSLSGGLAGAGVQFF.

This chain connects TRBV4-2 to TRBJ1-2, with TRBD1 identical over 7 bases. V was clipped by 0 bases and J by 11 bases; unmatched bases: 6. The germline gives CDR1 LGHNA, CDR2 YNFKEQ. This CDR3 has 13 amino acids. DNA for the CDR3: TGTGCCAGCAGCCAAGATGGGGACAGCCAGTACACCTTC. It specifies CASSQDGDSQYTF.

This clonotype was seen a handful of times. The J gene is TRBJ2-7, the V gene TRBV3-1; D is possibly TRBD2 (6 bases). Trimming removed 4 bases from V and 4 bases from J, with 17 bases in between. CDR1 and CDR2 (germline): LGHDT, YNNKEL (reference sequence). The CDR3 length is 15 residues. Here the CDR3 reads CASSLTTGELYEQYF. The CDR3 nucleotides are TGTGCCAGCAGCCTGACAACGGGAGAATTGTACGAGCAGTACTTC.

CDR3 DNA: TGTGCCAGCAGCCGATCTGCTGGAAACACCATATATTTT. Protein sequence: CASSRSAGNTIYF. This rearrangement joins TRBV3-1 to TRBJ1-3; D is unclear. The V end was cut by 4 bases, the J end by 2 bases, with 6 bases between. CDR1 and CDR2 from the germline V gene are LGHDT and YNNKEL (reference sequence). This CDR3 has 13 residues.